These T cell receptor beta chains were read from a single sample in a study of T cells expressing NK-cell markers. From its re-call of the 5' RACE reads, TCRdb lists each CDR3 protein once, without DNA. The sample table includes about 300,000 distinct CDR3 sequences. The specimen sequenced was blood T cells: a sorted CD56 or NKG2C T cell subset, CD4+ or CD8+ T cells, or bulk PBMC T cells (not recorded which). Receptor source: a woman between 18 and 69 years old in good health. Each CDR3 is given with its conserved first and last residue.

>TRBV5-1|TRBJ2-2
CASSRSGTDTGELFF
>TRBV18|TRBJ2-1
CASSRGQQAGEQFF
>TRBV5-1|TRBJ2-5
CASSLGTVGWETQYF
>TRBV6-2/TRBV6-3|TRBJ2-3
CASSDIQADTQYF
>TRBV5-1|TRBJ2-1
CASSYRDNLGNEQFF
>TRBV5-4|TRBJ1-2
CASRFQGAEGYTF
>TRBV18|TRBJ2-3
CASSPLGTGTDTQYF
>TRBV12-3/TRBV12-4|TRBJ2-6
CASLDRAGANVLTF
>TRBV5-1|TRBJ2-5
CASSLQTRRLETQYF
>TRBV7-2|TRBJ2-5
CASSLGTSGGAETQYF
>TRBV28|TRBJ2-1
CASSLPGNEQFF
>TRBV18|TRBJ1-3
CASSDRQSPSGNTIYF
>TRBV4-2|TRBJ2-1
CASSHSDSGSYEQFF
>TRBV12-3/TRBV12-4|TRBJ2-3
CASSPPRLLAGADTQYF
>TRBV6-5|TRBJ2-1
CASSLGVGQFF
>TRBV27|TRBJ1-6
CASSFDARASPLHF
>TRBV20-1|TRBJ2-7
CSATDFYEQYF
>TRBV5-1|TRBJ2-6
CASSLEGYGSGANVLTF
>TRBV4-1|TRBJ2-1
CASSQGPTGQFF
>TRBV7-9|TRBJ1-5
CASSFRRGDENQPQHF
>TRBV12-5|TRBJ2-3
CASGLWGTDTQYF
>TRBV7-3|TRBJ2-2
CASSSTQGEEGELFF
>TRBV28|TRBJ1-5
CASSLSRGGNQPQHF
>TRBV5-1|TRBJ1-1
CASSLQGWGTEAFF
>TRBV12-3/TRBV12-4|TRBJ2-7
CASSLFTNTREQYF
>TRBV7-2|TRBJ2-2
CASSLRPPNTGELFF